Shown below are 3 T cell receptor beta chains from a single sample sequenced in a study of blood T cells in healthy people across ages. Then a second PCR, running about 6 to 12 cycles, was carried out with a sample-barcoded 5' primer and a J-beta primer mix. Each CDR3 protein gets one entry after TCRdb re-called the 5' RACE reads with MiXCR. The data show approximately 810,000 distinct CDR3 sequences, with 25% to 35% seen just once and around 15% held by the top ten. The sequenced material came from blood. The receptors were sampled from a woman of 80 years or more in good health.

This clonotype was detected many times. The rearrangement links TRBV7-6 to TRBJ2-7, with unresolved D. The CDR3 consists of 14 residues. Germline lookup yields CDR1 SGHVS and CDR2 FNYEAQ. With 3 bases removed from V and 0 bases from J, the gap between germline ends came to 9 bases. Here the CDR3 DNA reads TGTGCCAGCAGCTTTGCCCGGAGCTCCTACGAGCAGTACTTC. It is translated as CASSFARSSYEQYF.

The gene calls are TRBV6-1 and TRBJ2-1, with a tentative D call TRBD1 (5 bases). V was cut by 4 bases and J by 0 bases, with 10 bases left in between. Germline values: CDR1 MNHNS, CDR2 SASEGT. This CDR3 spans 15 amino acids. CDR3 DNA sequence: TGTGCCAGCAGTGGTTACAGGTTCTCCTACAATGAGCAGTTCTTC. Amino acids: CASSGYRFSYNEQFF.

This clonotype has just a few counts. The gene calls are TRBV7-8 and TRBJ1-6, with D unclear. Trimming stripped 3 bases from V and 7 bases from J, with 13 bases between. The CDR3 runs 15 residues. CDR1 and CDR2 (germline): SGHVS, FQNEAQ. The CDR3 nucleotides read TGTGCCAGCAGCTTGTTGACCAGGTTGAATTCACCCCTCCACTTT. Translation gives CASSLLTRLNSPLHF.